This TCR beta chain was sequenced during a study of blood T cell repertoires in COVID-19. Original data processing: Quantification of nucleated cells was approximated via reference gene primer amplification. Some clones are missing from TCRdb's copy, which holds only in-frame ones; the method was immunoSEQ multiplex PCR. D and trimming come from the DNA, and the V and J calls and clone size come from that table. The data contain 300,000 to 400,000 clones, about 89% of them seen just once; the ten biggest clones take up nearly 6.5%. This receptor was identified in a woman between 45 and 60 years old with COVID-19, enrolled during active disease. Sequenced sample: peripheral blood.

This CDR3 reads CAISAGGSSYNEQFF. DNA of the CDR3: TGTGCCATCAGTGCGGGGGGGAGCTCCTACAATGAGCAGTTCTTC. The chain is built from TRBV10-3 and TRBJ2-1; the match to TRBD2 covers 8 bases. The V gene's germline CDR1 is ENHRY and CDR2 SYGVKD. The CDR3 is 15 residues long. Trimming took 4 bases from V and 0 from J; bases not matched to a gene: 2.